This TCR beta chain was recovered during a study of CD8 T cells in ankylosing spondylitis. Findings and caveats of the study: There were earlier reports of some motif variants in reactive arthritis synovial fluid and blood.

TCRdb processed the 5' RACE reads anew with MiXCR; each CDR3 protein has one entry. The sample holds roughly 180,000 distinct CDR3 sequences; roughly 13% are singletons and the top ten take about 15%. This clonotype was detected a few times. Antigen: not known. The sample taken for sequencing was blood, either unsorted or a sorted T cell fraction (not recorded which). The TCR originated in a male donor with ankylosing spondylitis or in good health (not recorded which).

CDR3: CASSPGLGAFF. Written as DNA, the CDR3 is TGTGCCAGCAGTCCGGGACTTGGAGCTTTCTTT. The chain uses TRBV12-3 or TRBV12-4 and TRBJ1-1; possibly TRBD1 for D (5 bases). Trimming took 5 bases from V and 10 from J, leaving 11 bases between them. This CDR3 has 11 amino acids.